What follows are 13 T cell receptor beta chains derived from one specimen sequenced in a study of shared clonotypes between healthy human individuals. Libraries were prepared by immunoSEQ multiplex PCR; TCRdb keeps only in-frame clonotypes and omits some of them. This table has about 680,000 clones, more than 70% appearing once. The sample taken for sequencing was memory CD4+ T cells sorted from blood. Subset meaning: CD45RA-negative fraction. The receptors were gathered from a woman aged 25 to 39 in good health.

This clone was counted a few times. The rearrangement uses TRBV7-9 and TRBJ1-1; D is possibly TRBD1 (5 bases). Trimming removed 2 bases from V and 9 bases from J, with 10 bases in between. The length of the CDR3 is 12 residues. The germline V gene has CDR1 SEHNR and CDR2 FQNEAQ (reference sequence). Here the CDR3 reads CASSLPGSKAFF. CDR3 coding DNA: TGTGCCAGCAGCTTACCAGGGTCTAAAGCTTTCTTT.

This chain links TRBV10-3 with TRBJ2-5, with 9 positions matching TRBD2. Germline values: CDR1 ENHRY, CDR2 SYGVKD. There are 14 residues in the CDR3. The junction had 10 bases not matched to a gene; V was cut back by 10 bases and J by 4 bases. For the CDR3, the DNA is TGTGCCACCTCAGTGGGTAGCGGGGGAGAGACCCAGTACTTC. This codes for CATSVGSGGETQYF.

V gene TRBV4-1 combines with J gene TRBJ1-5; TRBD1 matches 9 bases. With V trimmed by 3 bases and J by 6 bases, 6 bases remained unmatched. CDR3 length: 15 residues. CDR1 is MGHRA and CDR2 is YSYEKL in the germline V gene. The CDR3 coding sequence is TGCGCCAGCAGCCATCCCCCGGGACAGGGTCAGCCCCAGCATTTT. It translates to CASSHPPGQGQPQHF.

V and J are TRBV30 and TRBJ2-1; 10 positions agree with TRBD2. Germline CDR1 reads GTSNPN; CDR2 reads SVGIG (reference sequence). This CDR3 spans 15 amino acids. Trimming at V came to 1 base and at J to 9 bases, leaving 9 bases not matched to a gene. In DNA form, the CDR3 reads TGTGCCTGGAGTGGGACTAGCGGCCCTTTGGGTGAGCAGTTCTTC. Amino acid sequence: CAWSGTSGPLGEQFF. Full variable domain (outside the CDR3, taken from reference TRBV30 and TRBJ2-1): SQTIHQWPATLVQPVGSPLSLECTVEGTSNPNLYWYRQAAGRGLQLLFYSVGIGQISSEVPQNLSASRPQDRQFILSSKKLLLSDSGFYLCAWSGTSGPLGEQFFGPGTRLTVL.

This clone showed up just once. Distinct nucleotide sequences in the sample also encode this CDR3. The V call is TRBV4-1, the J call TRBJ2-1; D is perhaps TRBD1 (6 bases). CDR1 is MGHRA, CDR2 YSYEKL, per germline. The CDR3 is made up of 15 amino acids. V was cut by 3 bases and J by 3 bases, with 12 bases left in between. The CDR3 nucleotides read TGCGCCAGCAGCCAGGCCGGGACAAGCTACAATGAGCAGTTCTTC. Translating it yields CASSQAGTSYNEQFF.

The rearrangement links TRBV29-1 to TRBJ2-7, with a tentative D call TRBD2 (5 bases). Trimming stripped 4 bases from V and 4 bases from J, with 23 bases between. This CDR3 is 16 amino acids long. In germline, CDR1 is SQVTM, CDR2 ANQGSEA. The CDR3 nucleotides read TGCAGCGTTGTCCTCGGGTCAGGCCATACGGGGTACGAGCAGTACTTC. Protein product: CSVVLGSGHTGYEQYF.

The chain has TRBV2 and TRBJ2-1; 10 nucleotides agree with TRBD2. Germline V gene sequence: CDR1 SNHLY, CDR2 FYNNEI. This CDR3 spans 16 amino acids. V trimming: 6 bases; J trimming: 3 bases; junction bases outside the gene matches: 8. Here the CDR3 DNA reads TGTGCCAGCAGAGCGGGGGCTAGCGGGAGCTACAATGAGCAGTTCTTC. Translating it yields CASRAGASGSYNEQFF.

The chain is built from TRBV7-9 and TRBJ2-1, with 7 bases that match TRBD2. Germline V lookup: CDR1 SEHNR, CDR2 FQNEAQ (reference sequence). V shed 3 bases, J shed 8 bases, and the junction held 10 bases outside the gene matches. The CDR3 sequence is 15 residues long. CDR3 protein: CASSFDSSGGYEQFF. The CDR3 DNA reads as TGTGCCAGCAGCTTCGATTCTAGCGGAGGATATGAGCAGTTCTTC.

This clone has a handful of counts. The DNA for the CDR3 is TGTGCCGGCCGTAGGACAGTAAGCTCCTACGAGCAGTACTTC. Its protein is CAGRRTVSSYEQYF. The rearrangement joins TRBV2 to TRBJ2-7, with D possibly TRBD1 on 6 matching bases. The germline V gene has CDR1 SNHLY and CDR2 FYNNEI. CDR3 length: 14 residues. V was pared by 11 bases and J by 0 bases, with 17 bases between.

This clone was detected only a few times. The chain recombines TRBV5-1 with TRBJ1-2; the match to TRBD1 covers 7 bases. The CDR3 spans 14 residues. Germline CDR1 is SGHRS and CDR2 is YFSETQ. Losses at the gene ends were 0 bases for V and 8 bases for J; bases not matched to a gene: 7. CDR3 nucleotides: TGCGCCAGCAGCTTGGTGGAGGGGGCGCCAGGCTACACCTTC. Residues: CASSLVEGAPGYTF.

As DNA, the CDR3 is TGTGCCAGCAGCTTACAGGCGCCCTCTGGAAACACCATATATTTT. The encoded protein is CASSLQAPSGNTIYF. The J gene is TRBJ1-3, the V gene TRBV7-9; the D is unclear. The CDR3 is 15 residues long. Germline assignment: CDR1 SEHNR and CDR2 FQNEAQ (reference sequence). The germline V and J ends were trimmed by 2 bases and 0 bases, with 8 bases remaining between them. The variable domain in full, completed from reference TRBV7-9 and TRBJ1-3, reads DTGVSQNPRHKITKRGQNVTFRCDPISEHNRLYWYRQTLGQGPEFLTYFQNEAQLEKSRLLSDRFSAERPKGSFSTLEIQRTEQGDSAMYLCASSLQAPSGNTIYFGEGSWLTVV.

The chain links TRBV6-1 to TRBJ1-2, with 7 bases identical to TRBD1. The junction had 10 bases not matched to a gene; V was cut back by 7 bases and J by 5 bases. Germline CDR1 reads MNHNS; CDR2 reads SASEGT. The CDR3 consists of 14 residues. CDR3 residues: CASKDSGTEYGYTF. The CDR3 DNA reads as TGTGCCAGCAAGGATTCCGGGACAGAATATGGCTACACCTTC.

The chain carries TRBV14 and TRBJ2-4, with 8 nucleotides matching TRBD1. Germline loops: CDR1 SGHDN, CDR2 FVKESK. V trimming: 3 bases; J trimming: 0 bases; junction bases outside the gene matches: 16. The CDR3 contains 20 residues. This CDR3 is CASSHTGQGVGRLAKNIQYF. CDR3 nucleotide sequence: TGTGCCAGCAGCCACACCGGACAGGGAGTCGGCCGCTTAGCCAAAAACATTCAGTACTTC.